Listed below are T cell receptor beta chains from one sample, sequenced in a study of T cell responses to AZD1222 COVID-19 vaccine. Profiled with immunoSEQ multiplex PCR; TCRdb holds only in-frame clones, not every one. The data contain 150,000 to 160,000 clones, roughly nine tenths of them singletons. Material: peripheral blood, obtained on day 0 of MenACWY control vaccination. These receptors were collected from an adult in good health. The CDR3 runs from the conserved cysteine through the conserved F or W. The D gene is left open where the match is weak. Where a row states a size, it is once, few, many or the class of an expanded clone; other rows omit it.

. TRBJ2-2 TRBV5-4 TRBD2 TGTGCCAGCAGCCTGAGACTAGCGGGGGTCACCGGGGAGCTGTTTTTT CASSLRLAGVTGELFF
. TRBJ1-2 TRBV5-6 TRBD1 TGTGCCAGCAGCGCAGGGGGCGACTATGGCTACACCTTC CASSAGGDYGYTF
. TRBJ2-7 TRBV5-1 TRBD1 TGCGCCAGCAGCTTGTCCGGGACAGGGGGCGAGGAGCAGTACTTC CASSLSGTGGEEQYF
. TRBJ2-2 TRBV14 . TGTGCCAGCAGCCAAGCTCGGAATTTGGCCGGGGAGCTGTTTTTT CASSQARNLAGELFF
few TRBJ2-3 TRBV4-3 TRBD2 TGCGCCAGCAGCCAAGAATCCCGACTAGCTGGGGGCACAGATACGCAGTATTTT CASSQESRLAGGTDTQYF
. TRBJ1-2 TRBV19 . TGTGCCAGTAAAATTCGTCTCGGCACGGACTATGGCTACACCTTC CASKIRLGTDYGYTF
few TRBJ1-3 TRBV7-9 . TGTGCCAGCAGCTATCAGGGGCCTGGAAACACCATATATTTT CASSYQGPGNTIYF
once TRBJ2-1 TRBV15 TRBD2 TGTGCCACCAGCAGAGATTGGGGAGGGTTCGTGGAGCAGTTCTTC CATSRDWGGFVEQFF
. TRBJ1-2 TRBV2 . TGTGCCAGCAGTGTCGCGGAAGGTGGAGGCTATGGCTACACCTTC CASSVAEGGGYGYTF
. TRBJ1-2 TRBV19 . TGTGCCAGTAGTCCTCGGGGGGGAAGGGGTGATGGCTACACCTTC CASSPRGGRGDGYTF
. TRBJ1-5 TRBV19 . TGTGCCGCGACCCCAGTGGGGGGAGGCAATCAGCCCCAGCATTTT CAATPVGGGNQPQHF
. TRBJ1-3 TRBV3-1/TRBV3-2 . TGTGCCAGCAGCCAAGGGCCAAGGGTAAACACCATATATTTT CASSQGPRVNTIYF
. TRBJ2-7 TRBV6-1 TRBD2 TGTGCCAGCAGTGAATTGAGCGGGAGTTTCTACGAGCAGTACTTC CASSELSGSFYEQYF
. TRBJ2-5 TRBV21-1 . TGTGCCAGCAGCAAAGACAGGGGAGAGACCCAGTACTTC CASSKDRGETQYF
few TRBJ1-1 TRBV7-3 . TGTGCCAGCAGCACCATTAATGGGCTGCGCCCCACTGAAGCTTTCTTT CASSTINGLRPTEAFF
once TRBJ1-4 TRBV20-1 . TGCAGTGCTAGTAGGGGTTTAAGGGATGAAAAACTGTTTTTT CSASRGLRDEKLFF
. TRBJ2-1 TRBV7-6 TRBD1 TGTGCCAGCAGCTTAGCCCGGGACAGGGGGCAGCTTGAGCAGTTCTTC CASSLARDRGQLEQFF
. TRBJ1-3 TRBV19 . TGTGCCAGCGAAGTAGGGGGGTCCTCTGGAAACACCATATATTTT CASEVGGSSGNTIYF
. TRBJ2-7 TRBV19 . TGTGCCAGTAGTATGGCTGAAGCAGCCTCCCACGAGCAGTACTTC CASSMAEAASHEQYF
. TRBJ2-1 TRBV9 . TGTGCCAGCAGCGTAGTAGCGGAAAGCTCCTACAATGAGCAGTTCTTC CASSVVAESSYNEQFF
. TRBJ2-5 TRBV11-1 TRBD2 TGTGCCAGCAGCTTGGGACTAGTCGAAGAGACCCAGTACTTC CASSLGLVEETQYF
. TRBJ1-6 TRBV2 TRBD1 TGTGCCAGCAGGTGGGACCCGACAGGGATCGGTTCACCCCTCCACTTT CASRWDPTGIGSPLHF
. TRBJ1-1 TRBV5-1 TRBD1 TGCGCCAGCAGCTTGGGAGGACAGGGGCTTGAAGCTTTCTTT CASSLGGQGLEAFF
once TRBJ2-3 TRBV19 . TGTGCCAGTAGCCCCCGGGACACTCGCACAGATACGCAGTATTTT CASSPRDTRTDTQYF
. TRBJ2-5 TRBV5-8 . TGTGCCAGCAGCTTACCCGGTGGGTCAGAGACCCAGTACTTC CASSLPGGSETQYF
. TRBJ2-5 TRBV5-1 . TGCGCCAGCAGCTTTCGTTCAGCGATTCAAGAGACCCAGTACTTC CASSFRSAIQETQYF
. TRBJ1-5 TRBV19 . TGTGACTCAAGACAGGCTACCTATAGCAATCAGCCCCAGCATTTT CDSRQATYSNQPQHF
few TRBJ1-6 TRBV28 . TGTGCCAGCAGAACGGCTCGGGTCTTTGGTTCACCCCTCCACTTT CASRTARVFGSPLHF
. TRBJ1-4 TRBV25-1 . TGTGCCAGCAGTGGATGGGACACAACAACTAATGAAAAACTGTTTTTT CASSGWDTTTNEKLFF
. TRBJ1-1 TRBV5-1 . TGCGCCAGCAGCCCGTCCACCGGGACACGATCCATGAACACTGAAGCTTTCTTT CASSPSTGTRSMNTEAFF
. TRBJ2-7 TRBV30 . TGTGCCTGGAGTGTGCTTAAGGGCCCCTACGAGCAGTACTTC CAWSVLKGPYEQYF
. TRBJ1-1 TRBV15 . TGTGCCACCAGCGGGCATCCGGGGACTGAAGCTTTCTTT CATSGHPGTEAFF